The 27 T cell receptor beta chains reported below all come from one sample, sequenced in a study of cytomegalovirus exposure and HLA in healthy donors. The PCR was carried out with 60 Vbeta primers and 13 Jbeta primers. TCRdb keeps only in-frame clones here, not all; method: immunoSEQ multiplex PCR. The sample lists 150,000 to 200,000 clones, approximately 85% occurring once. The sample taken for sequencing was PBMCs. The receptors were gathered from a man in his late teens or twenties in good health and CMV-seropositive.

This rearrangement joins TRBV18 to TRBJ2-4, with 7 nucleotides matching TRBD1. The CDR3 loop spans 16 amino acids. V lost 2 bases to trimming and J lost 4 bases; unmatched junction nucleotides: 8. Germline CDR1 reads KGHSH; CDR2 reads LQKENI. The chain's CDR3 is CASSPIGDSRKNIQYF. DNA for the CDR3: TGTGCCAGCTCACCAATTGGGGACAGTCGAAAAAACATTCAGTACTTC.

The J gene is TRBJ2-2, the V gene TRBV7-7, with D possibly TRBD1 on 6 matching bases. Germline V gene sequence: CDR1 SSHAT, CDR2 FNYEAQ (reference sequence). V was shortened by 5 bases and J by 4 bases, with 14 bases between the two germline ends. The CDR3 extends over 15 amino acids. The CDR3 nucleotides are TGTGCCAGCAGCCAGGACAGAGGGAGCACCGGGGAGCTGTTTTTT. Its translation is CASSQDRGSTGELFF.

The rearrangement uses TRBV7-9 and TRBJ1-2; no firm D call. Germline assignment: CDR1 SEHNR and CDR2 FQNEAQ (reference sequence). The V and J ends lost 8 bases and 3 bases respectively, with 13 bases between them. This CDR3 spans 13 amino acids. The CDR3 bases are TGTGCCAGCGATACAACGGAGGACTATGGCTACACCTTC. Its protein product is CASDTTEDYGYTF.

The chain couples TRBV19 to TRBJ1-4; the match to TRBD1 covers 9 bases. J gave up 4 bases and V 5 bases, and 2 bases lay outside the gene matches. Germline-derived CDR1 and CDR2 are LNHDA and SQIVND (reference sequence). The CDR3 is 14 amino acids. CDR3 residues: CASSPGQGNEKLFF. As DNA, the CDR3 is TGTGCCAGTAGTCCGGGACAGGGTAATGAAAAACTGTTTTTT.

This chain links TRBV10-3 with TRBJ2-1; 8 bases line up with TRBD2. Germline CDR1 reads ENHRY; CDR2 reads SYGVKD. This CDR3 region has 16 residues. V shed 0 bases, J shed 5 bases, and the junction held 6 bases outside the gene matches. Written as DNA, the CDR3 is TGTGCCATCAGTGAGTCATCGGGGGGGGATCACAATGAGCAGTTCTTC. It encodes CAISESSGGDHNEQFF.

This chain connects TRBV14 to TRBJ1-2; 7 bases match TRBD1. Unmatched junction bases numbered 13, after V lost 4 bases and J lost 8 bases. The CDR3 covers 15 residues. Germline values: CDR1 SGHDN, CDR2 FVKESK. The CDR3 loop reads CASSPPGWDSRGYTF. CDR3 bases: TGTGCCAGCAGCCCGCCGGGTTGGGACAGTAGGGGCTACACCTTC.

The V call is TRBV9, the J call TRBJ2-3, with 8 nucleotides matching TRBD2. V lost 0 bases, J lost 0 bases, and 9 bases stayed unmatched. Per the germline V gene, CDR1 is SGDLS and CDR2 is YYNGEE. CDR3 length: 18 amino acids. CDR3 amino acids: CASSVASGGTPSTDTQYF. The CDR3 DNA sequence: TGTGCCAGCAGCGTAGCGAGCGGGGGCACTCCTAGCACAGATACGCAGTATTTT.

The gene calls are TRBV19 and TRBJ1-3; D not certain. Germline assignment: CDR1 LNHDA and CDR2 SQIVND (reference sequence). CDR3 length: 13 residues. The V end was cut by 4 bases, the J end by 4 bases, with 8 bases between. CDR3 sequence: CASSTGNGNTIYF. The CDR3 region has the DNA TGTGCCAGTAGTACCGGTAACGGAAACACCATATATTTT.

The V and J genes are TRBV19 and TRBJ2-7, with 7 positions matching TRBD2. CDR3 size: 16 residues. The V gene end was trimmed by 4 bases and the J gene end by 0 bases; junction bases not matched to a gene: 9. The germline gives CDR1 LNHDA, CDR2 SQIVND (reference sequence). CDR3 bases: TGTGCCAGTAGTAACCCGGCGGGGGACCGCTCCTACGAGCAGTACTTC. It codes for CASSNPAGDRSYEQYF.

The chain couples TRBV10-3 to TRBJ1-2; D perhaps matches TRBD1 (6 bases). V gave up 3 bases and J gave up 5 bases, with 16 bases separating them. Germline values: CDR1 ENHRY, CDR2 SYGVKD. The CDR3 contains 15 residues. CDR3 bases: TGTGCCATCAGTGATTTAACAGGGAGAGGGTATGGCTACACCTTC. Amino acids: CAISDLTGRGYGYTF.

The J gene is TRBJ1-1, the V gene TRBV5-6, with a possible D match to TRBD1 (6 bases). The CDR3 is made up of 14 amino acids. The V gene's germline CDR1 is SGHDT and CDR2 YYEEEE. Trimming removed 0 bases from V and 7 bases from J, with 13 bases in between. The DNA of the CDR3 is TGTGCCAGCAGCTTGGGCACGCACAGGGTTGAAGCTTTCTTT. Protein sequence: CASSLGTHRVEAFF.

This sequence joins TRBV19 and TRBJ1-6, with 9 bases that match TRBD1. CDR3 length: 15 amino acids. J gave up 10 bases and V 3 bases, and 7 bases lay outside the gene matches. The germline V gene encodes CDR1 LNHDA and CDR2 SQIVND (reference sequence). The CDR3: CASSITTGGGSPLHF. The DNA for the CDR3 is TGTGCCAGTAGTATCACGACAGGGGGTGGCTCACCCCTCCACTTT. Drawing the rest from reference TRBV19 and TRBJ1-6, the complete variable domain is DGGITQSPKYLFRKEGQNVTLSCEQNLNHDAMYWYRQDPGQGLRLIYYSQIVNDFQKGDIAEGYSVSREKKESFPLTVTSAQKNPTAFYLCASSITTGGGSPLHFGNGTRLTVT.

This sequence joins TRBV27 and TRBJ2-3; a weak D match, TRBD2 (5 bases). The CDR3 totals 13 residues. Germline assignment: CDR1 MNHEY and CDR2 SMNVEV (reference sequence). Deletions cut 5 bases from V and 0 bases from J, with 6 bases between. The CDR3 region has the DNA TGTGCCAGCAGTCGGGAAAGCACAGATACGCAGTATTTT. It translates to CASSRESTDTQYF.

The rearrangement uses TRBV7-9 and TRBJ2-1, with 9 nucleotides matching TRBD2. This CDR3 contains 16 residues. CDR1 SEHNR and CDR2 FQNEAQ come from the germline V gene (reference sequence). V shed 5 bases and J 6 bases; nucleotides not matched to a gene: 11. The CDR3, as DNA: TGTGCCAGCAGCACCCCTGGGAGCGGGGGGATCAATGAGCAGTTCTTC. It yields the protein CASSTPGSGGINEQFF.

V is TRBV11-2 and J is TRBJ2-3; TRBD2 matches 9 bases. The CDR3 is 14 residues long. Germline V CDR1 and CDR2: SGHAT, FQNNGV. V lost 3 bases and J lost 5; bases outside the gene matches: 3. Here the CDR3 DNA reads TGTGCCAGCAGCTTGCGGGGGGGCAGAGATACGCAGTATTTT. Amino acid sequence: CASSLRGGRDTQYF.

The rearrangement uses TRBV5-6 and TRBJ1-4; possibly TRBD1 for D (5 bases). Per the germline V gene, CDR1 is SGHDT and CDR2 is YYEEEE. The CDR3 covers 15 residues. Between the trimmed V and J ends, which lost 4 bases and 3 bases, there was a span of 13 bases. The CDR3 region has the DNA TGTGCCAGCAGCGGCAGGGTCATGGCTAATGAAAAACTGTTTTTT. Translated: CASSGRVMANEKLFF.

The table lists this clone with a few counts. The chain has TRBV4-3 and TRBJ1-4; a weak D match, TRBD1 (6 bases). The germline V gene has CDR1 LGHNA and CDR2 YSLEER. V lost 0 bases and J lost 4, with 12 bases in between. The CDR3 is 16 residues long. The chain's CDR3 is CASSQDLGQINEKLFF. The CDR3 region has the DNA TGCGCCAGCAGCCAAGATCTAGGACAGATTAATGAAAAACTGTTTTTT.

The chain is built from TRBV7-9 and TRBJ2-7, with D unclear. CDR1 is SEHNR, CDR2 FQNEAQ, per germline (reference sequence). The CDR3 contains 13 residues. With 1 base removed from V and 3 bases from J, the gap between germline ends came to 7 bases. The CDR3 region is CASSLVVHYEQYF. DNA for the CDR3: TGTGCCAGCAGCTTAGTAGTCCACTACGAGCAGTACTTC. The whole variable domain, filled in from reference TRBV7-9 and TRBJ2-7, reads DTGVSQNPRHKITKRGQNVTFRCDPISEHNRLYWYRQTLGQGPEFLTYFQNEAQLEKSRLLSDRFSAERPKGSFSTLEIQRTEQGDSAMYLCASSLVVHYEQYFGPGTRLTVT.

The chain uses TRBV7-9 and TRBJ2-7; TRBD1 matches 9 bases. The junction had 10 bases not matched to a gene; V was cut back by 6 bases and J by 4 bases. CDR1 is SEHNR, CDR2 FQNEAQ, per germline (reference sequence). This CDR3 has 15 residues. In DNA form, the CDR3 reads TGTGCCAGCAGTCTGGCCGGGACAGGGCCGTACGAGCAGTACTTC. This codes for CASSLAGTGPYEQYF.

The CDR3 region is CASSFLGGLAGQETQYF. The CDR3 DNA is TGTGCCAGCAGCTTCTTGGGGGGACTAGCGGGGCAAGAGACCCAGTACTTC. V gene TRBV7-2 combines with J gene TRBJ2-5; TRBD2 agrees at 13 bases. Germline trimming cut 3 bases from V and 2 bases from J; bases unmatched to any gene: 6. Germline V CDR1 and CDR2: SGHTA, FQGNSA. This CDR3 is built from 17 residues.

The chain joins TRBV19 to TRBJ2-6; 7 bases fit TRBD1. V shed 1 base, J shed 4 bases, and the junction held 7 bases outside the gene matches. This CDR3 contains 17 residues. Germline V lookup: CDR1 LNHDA, CDR2 SQIVND (reference sequence). CDR3 nucleotides: TGTGCCAGTAGTATAGCTACAGGGGCTCCCGGGGCCAACGTCCTGACTTTC. It translates to CASSIATGAPGANVLTF.

This chain joins TRBV6-5 and TRBJ2-5, with a tentative D call TRBD2 (5 bases). The CDR3 contains 15 residues. Germline V gene lookup returns CDR1 MNHEY and CDR2 SVGAGI. The V gene lost 0 bases and the J gene lost 3 bases, with 11 bases spanning the gap. In DNA form, the CDR3 reads TGTGCCAGCAGTTACTCTATCGGGGTAGAAGAGACCCAGTACTTC. Residues: CASSYSIGVEETQYF.

The CDR3 region is CASSLRTGSTDTQYF. For the CDR3, the DNA is TGTGCCAGCAGCTTACGGACGGGGAGCACAGATACGCAGTATTTT. V gene TRBV7-9 combines with J gene TRBJ2-3; possibly TRBD2 for D (5 bases). The V end was cut by 2 bases, the J end by 0 bases, with 9 bases between. Germline CDR1 and CDR2: SEHNR and FQNEAQ (reference sequence). The length of the CDR3 is 15 residues.

The V gene is TRBV5-1, the J gene TRBJ2-3, with no clear D. The germline gives CDR1 SGHRS, CDR2 YFSETQ. Trimming removed 5 bases from V and 0 bases from J, with 7 bases in between. The CDR3 length is 13 residues. This chain's CDR3 is CASRDSSTDTQYF. CDR3 nucleotides: TGCGCCAGCAGAGACTCTAGCACAGATACGCAGTATTTT.

The chain is built from TRBV2 and TRBJ2-7; tentatively, D is TRBD1 (5 bases). V lost 8 bases and J lost 5, with 16 bases in between. The CDR3 has 13 amino acids. Germline-derived CDR1 and CDR2 are SNHLY and FYNNEI. This chain's CDR3 is CASGATVFDEQYF. The CDR3 bases are TGTGCCAGCGGAGCGACAGTTTTCGACGAGCAGTACTTC. The variable domain in full, with the rest retrieved from reference TRBV2 and TRBJ2-7, is EPEVTQTPSHQVTQMGQEVILRCVPISNHLYFYWYRQILGQKVEFLVSFYNNEISEKSEIFDDQFSVERPDGSNFTLKIRSTKLEDSAMYFCASGATVFDEQYFGPGTRLTVT.

This chain joins TRBV2 and TRBJ2-5, with TRBD1 as a possible D gene (5 bases). V was shortened by 10 bases and J by 4 bases, with 16 bases between the two germline ends. Per the germline V gene, CDR1 is SNHLY and CDR2 is FYNNEI. CDR3 length: 13 residues. Written as DNA, the CDR3 is TGTGCCAAAAAGCCCAGGGAAGCAGAGACCCAGTACTTC. As protein: CAKKPREAETQYF.

V usage is TRBV5-6 and J usage is TRBJ1-1; D is unresolved. CDR3 size: 13 residues. Germline V gene data show CDR1 as SGHDT and CDR2 as YYEEEE. The ends were cut back, 3 bases at V and 1 base at J, with 7 bases in the middle. The CDR3 nucleotides read TGTGCCAGCAGCTGGTCGGGGAACACTGAAGCTTTCTTT. Translating gives CASSWSGNTEAFF. Variable domain in full (rest from reference TRBV5-6 and TRBJ1-1): DAGVTQSPTHLIKTRGQQVTLRCSPKSGHDTVSWYQQALGQGPQFIFQYYEEEERQRGNFPDRFSGHQFPNYSSELNVNALLLGDSALYLCASSWSGNTEAFFGQGTRLTVV.